This T cell receptor (beta chain) was recovered during a study of cytomegalovirus exposure and HLA in healthy donors. V was clipped by 2 bases and J by 4 bases, with 6 bases between them. Germline values: CDR1 SGHRS, CDR2 YFSETQ. The CDR3 contains 12 residues. Primers: 60 Vbeta forward and 13 Jbeta reverse. Measured with immunoSEQ multiplex PCR; TCRdb has only the in-frame clones, and not every one. This sample has some 170,000 clones, with 75% found just once. The chain employs TRBV5-1 and TRBJ2-5, with a weak D call TRBD2 (5 bases). The sample taken for sequencing was PBMCs. The TCR was taken from a woman in her fifties or sixties in good health and CMV-seropositive. DNA for the CDR3: TGCGCCAGCAGCTTAGAGGGAGAGACCCAGTACTTC. Translating gives CASSLEGETQYF.